This is a list of T cell receptor beta chains from one sample in a study of neurological immune-mediated disorders. TCRdb used MiXCR to reprocess the 5' RACE reads, holding one entry per CDR3 protein. The data hold roughly 62,000 distinct CDR3 sequences, with 4% to 6% observed a single time. The sequencing input was PBMCs. All receptors come from a woman between 45 and 65 years old with multiple sclerosis. CDR3s leave out the opening cysteine and the closing phenylalanine or tryptophan. Each record gives: V gene, clone size, J gene, CDR3 protein. Not all rows give a size; the values are once, few, many and, for expanded clones, a class.

TRBV5-1	few	TRBJ2-5	ASSLIEGPETQY
TRBV13	-	TRBJ1-1	ASSPPENTEAF
TRBV20-1	many	TRBJ1-6	SASFDRDNSPLH
TRBV5-1	many	TRBJ2-5	ASSSREQETQY
TRBV6-5	many	TRBJ2-5	ASSYSIPLAVKETQY
TRBV6-2/TRBV6-3	many	TRBJ1-5	ASSYTELNQPQH
TRBV9	many	TRBJ1-1	ASSTLQSLNTEAF
TRBV2	many	TRBJ1-6	ASSGTGEYSPLH
TRBV12-3/TRBV12-4	-	TRBJ1-5	ASTDSQGYQPQN
TRBV4-3	many	TRBJ2-3	ASRGGVGRTDTQY
TRBV12-3/TRBV12-4	many	TRBJ2-3	ASSLDRGTDTQY
TRBV10-2	many	TRBJ2-1	ATGTSGGNNEQF
TRBV7-2	many	TRBJ1-1	ASSSQGGRWMNTEAF
TRBV5-5	many	TRBJ2-2	ASSFRAGDTGELF
TRBV5-1	many	TRBJ2-1	ASSALAGGPNEQF
TRBV29-1	many	TRBJ2-3	SVDPGGTDTQY
TRBV20-1	many	TRBJ2-4	SVASLAKNIQY
TRBV5-1	-	TRBJ2-7	ASSLDAGLASYEQY
TRBV7-2	many	TRBJ1-5	ASSLGQGENQPQH
TRBV10-3	few	TRBJ2-2	AISEGLGVLF
TRBV4-1	many	TRBJ1-1	ASSQVDRGQGNTEAF
TRBV7-2	few	TRBJ2-3	ASSFPFGNRGGSTDTQY
TRBV24-1	many	TRBJ2-3	ATSDPRLATSTDTQY
TRBV5-1	many	TRBJ2-5	ASSRRTQY
TRBV3-1	many	TRBJ2-1	ASSQPTRLPTIGYNEQF
TRBV20-1	medium-sized	TRBJ2-5	SAIGEGGQETQY
TRBV9	many	TRBJ2-3	ASSVSGKLDTQY
TRBV3-1	many	TRBJ2-1	ASSQARLEGMDEQF
TRBV7-7	many	TRBJ1-1	ASSSNPNTEAF
TRBV5-1	many	TRBJ1-1	ASSPGQRRDTEAF
TRBV6-5	many	TRBJ2-1	ASTPSGTNEQF
TRBV15	many	TRBJ2-3	ATGPDRNLGDTQY
TRBV29-1	many	TRBJ1-5	SVALGTGGNQPQH
TRBV20-1	many	TRBJ1-5	SAKWEGKGNQPQH
TRBV7-6	many	TRBJ1-1	ATQETGIDTEAF
TRBV20-1	many	TRBJ1-2	SALPPGLIYGYT
TRBV5-1	many	TRBJ2-7	ASSPGTGRAYEQY
TRBV20-1	many	TRBJ2-5	SATRDIRQETQY
TRBV2	many	TRBJ2-3	ASRFPDTQY
TRBV12-3/TRBV12-4	many	TRBJ1-5	ASSSGINQPQH
TRBV7-2	many	TRBJ1-5	ASSFLAQPQH
TRBV9	many	TRBJ2-5	ASSVGLREEETQY
TRBV4-3	many	TRBJ1-1	ASSFEKQGGTEAF
TRBV7-8	few	TRBJ1-5	ASSPESNQPQN
TRBV7-8	many	TRBJ2-2	ASSNLVSNTGELF
TRBV4-2	many	TRBJ2-7	ASSQNRNEQY
TRBV20-1	many	TRBJ1-5	SARDPNSNQPQH
TRBV20-1	-	TRBJ2-3	SASTGVLLSTDTQY
TRBV20-1	many	TRBJ1-6	SARDLEGLSGDSPLN